This T cell receptor beta chain is from a study of graft-versus-host responses after intestinal transplantation. Whole-study context: Each recipient received a multivisceral, liver-intestinal, or isolated intestinal graft. The recipients all started with anti-thymocyte globulin induction and then took tacrolimus and steroids for two to four years. Study conclusions and caveats: Some GvH clones were seen earlier in gut or blood, suggesting intestinal origin.

Points on this clone: Antigen unknown.

Sequencing used immunoSEQ multiplex PCR; TCRdb keeps in-frame clones, though not all of them. The sample includes approximately 90,000 clones, 93% seen only once; the top ten take 2%. The germline V gene encodes CDR1 SGDLS and CDR2 YYNGEE. The germline V and J ends were trimmed by 0 bases and 9 bases, with 13 bases remaining between them. This CDR3 has 15 residues. Material: unstimulated CD8+ T cells sorted from spleen or lymph node cells, obtained before intestinal transplant. The chain recombines TRBV9 with TRBJ1-6; D is possibly TRBD1 (5 bases). This TCR was recovered from a human donor who received an intestinal transplant. The CDR3, as DNA: TGTGCCAGCAGCGTAGAAGGGGTCCTTGGTTCACCCCTCCACTTT. Encoded protein: CASSVEGVLGSPLHF.